These 22 T cell receptor beta chains originate from one sample sequenced in a study of blood T cell repertoires in COVID-19. The protocol was immunoSEQ multiplex PCR, while the TCRdb copy is restricted to in-frame clones and leaves out a portion. The data show 85,000 to 95,000 clones, around 89% seen once. Material for sequencing was peripheral blood. These receptors were taken from a man in his 60s with acute or convalescent COVID-19.

In this sample, this clone turned up a few times. The V call is TRBV5-4, the J call TRBJ1-4, with 9 bases matching TRBD1. With V trimmed by 4 bases and J by 8 bases, 6 bases remained unmatched. The CDR3 spans 14 residues. Germline-derived CDR1 and CDR2 are SGHNT and YYREEE (reference sequence). The CDR3 spells CASSDRDREEKLFF. The CDR3 coding sequence is TGTGCCAGCAGCGACCGGGACAGGGAAGAAAAACTGTTTTTT.

DNA of the CDR3: TGTGCCAGCAGCTTGGGCGGGAGGGGAGAGACCCAGTACTTC. This encodes CASSLGGRGETQYF. The rearrangement uses TRBV5-4 and TRBJ2-5; 9 nucleotides match TRBD2. The trim removed 0 bases at V and 4 bases at J, leaving 1 base unmatched. Germline CDR1 reads SGHNT; CDR2 reads YYREEE (reference sequence). There are 14 residues in the CDR3. The whole variable domain, remainder taken from reference TRBV5-4 and TRBJ2-5, is ETGVTQSPTHLIKTRGQQVTLRCSSQSGHNTVSWYQQALGQGPQFIFQYYREEENGRGNFPPRFSGLQFPNYSSELNVNALELDDSALYLCASSLGGRGETQYFGPGTRLLVL.

The rearrangement joins TRBV3-1 (or the pseudogene TRBV3-2) to TRBJ2-7, with D possibly being TRBD1 (6 bases). Per the germline V gene, CDR1 is LGHDT and CDR2 is YNNKEL (reference sequence). The CDR3 loop spans 16 amino acids. Trimming stripped 4 bases from V and 5 bases from J, with 21 bases between. The CDR3 coding sequence is TGTGCCAGCAGCCGGATCAATACAGGGCTCGGAAACGAGCAGTACTTC. Amino acid sequence: CASSRINTGLGNEQYF.

V is TRBV4-2 and J is TRBJ1-4; D ambiguous. The V gene's germline CDR1 is LGHNA and CDR2 YNFKEQ. The CDR3 loop spans 19 amino acids. Deletions cut 0 bases from V and 3 bases from J, with 20 bases between. The CDR3 nucleotides read TGTGCCAGCAGCCAAGATGAGGGCAGGATTGATGGTGCTAATGAAAAACTGTTTTTT. It translates to CASSQDEGRIDGANEKLFF.

The chain is built from TRBV3-1 (or the pseudogene TRBV3-2) and TRBJ2-7; 7 bases fit TRBD1. Losses at the gene ends were 0 bases for V and 3 bases for J; bases not matched to a gene: 2. Per the germline V gene, CDR1 is LGHDT and CDR2 is YNNKEL (reference sequence). The CDR3 covers 14 residues. CDR3 nucleotide sequence: TGTGCCAGCAGCCAAGATCCAGGGGGCTACGAGCAGTACTTC. Translating it yields CASSQDPGGYEQYF.

The chain combines TRBV24-1 with TRBJ2-2, with 9 bases that match TRBD1. The CDR3 runs 16 residues. Trimming took 4 bases from V and 6 from J; bases not matched to a gene: 8. CDR1 is KGHDR, CDR2 SFDVKD, per germline. Written as DNA, the CDR3 is TGTGCCACCAGTGACCGGACCGGGACAGGGTCCGGGGAGCTGTTTTTT. Amino acids: CATSDRTGTGSGELFF.

The J gene is TRBJ1-2, the V gene TRBV7-9; no clear D. Germline assignment: CDR1 SEHNR and CDR2 FQNEAQ (reference sequence). Trimming shortened V by 5 bases and J by 5 bases, and 12 bases separated the two germline ends. The CDR3 loop spans 13 amino acids. The CDR3 DNA is TGTGCCAGCAGCCCAAACGGTCTATATGGCTACACCTTC. Translating it yields CASSPNGLYGYTF.

This clone was counted a few times. The rearrangement links TRBV5-1 to TRBJ1-1, with 7 bases that match TRBD1. J gave up 3 bases and V 5 bases, and 7 bases lay outside the gene matches. Germline assignment: CDR1 SGHRS and CDR2 YFSETQ. The CDR3 runs to 14 residues. CDR3 region: CASRRGGADTEAFF. The CDR3 DNA sequence: TGCGCCAGCAGGCGAGGGGGCGCGGACACTGAAGCTTTCTTT.

The V call is TRBV27, the J call TRBJ2-7, with TRBD1 as a possible D gene (6 bases). This CDR3 region has 19 residues. CDR1 is MNHEY, CDR2 SMNVEV, per germline (reference sequence). The ends were cut back, 5 bases at V and 2 bases at J, with 28 bases in the middle. The CDR3 sequence: CASSPRTAAVPAVTYEQYF. CDR3 nucleotides: TGTGCCAGCAGTCCCCGGACAGCTGCAGTTCCGGCAGTAACCTACGAGCAGTACTTC.

The chain joins TRBV30 to TRBJ2-7, with D perhaps TRBD2 (5 bases). Trimming removed 3 bases from V and 2 bases from J, with 8 bases in between. The germline V gene has CDR1 GTSNPN and CDR2 SVGIG (reference sequence). CDR3 length equals 12 residues. CDR3 protein: CAWREGTYEQYF. The CDR3 DNA reads as TGTGCCTGGAGAGAGGGAACCTACGAGCAGTACTTC.

The chain couples TRBV5-1 to TRBJ2-1, with D possibly matching TRBD1 (7 bases). Germline V gene lookup returns CDR1 SGHRS and CDR2 YFSETQ. Trimming removed 4 bases at V and 4 bases at J, with 18 bases between. This CDR3 contains 16 residues. The DNA of the CDR3 is TGCGCCAGCAGCACCCGAGGGGGCGGGACTTACAATGAGCAGTTCTTC. It specifies CASSTRGGGTYNEQFF.

This clone was seen once. The chain is built from TRBV5-1 and TRBJ1-3; D is undetermined. There are 15 residues in the CDR3. The germline CDR1 and CDR2 sequences are SGHRS and YFSETQ. V lost 0 bases to trimming and J lost 2 bases, with 9 bases between them. The CDR3 protein is CASSLGSGAGNTIYF. CDR3 bases: TGCGCCAGCAGCTTGGGTTCCGGGGCTGGAAACACCATATATTTT.

This chain links TRBV6-1 with TRBJ2-5; 9 bases fit TRBD2. This CDR3 has 18 amino acids. Germline V gene lookup returns CDR1 MNHNS and CDR2 SASEGT. The junction had 14 bases not matched to a gene; V was cut back by 1 base and J by 5 bases. The CDR3 is CASSEEGLLVAGVETQYF. The CDR3 region has the DNA TGTGCCAGCAGTGAAGAGGGATTGTTGGTAGCGGGGGTGGAGACCCAGTACTTC.

The rearrangement links TRBV10-2 to TRBJ1-1, with 7 bases fitting TRBD1. The CDR3 runs 12 residues. V lost 8 bases to trimming and J lost 3 bases; unmatched junction nucleotides: 3. Germline CDR1 and CDR2: WSHSY and SAAADI. The CDR3 region has the DNA TGCGCCAGCGTTACAGGGGACACTGAAGCTTTCTTT. Translating gives CASVTGDTEAFF.

CDR3 protein: CSATGEGGEQYF. CDR3 coding DNA: TGCAGCGCCACAGGGGAAGGTGGCGAGCAGTACTTC. The rearrangement links TRBV29-1 to TRBJ2-7; TRBD1 matches at 7 bases. The CDR3 spans 12 residues. Germline lookup yields CDR1 SQVTM and CDR2 ANQGSEA. Germline trimming cut 7 bases from V and 6 bases from J; bases unmatched to any gene: 9.

The genes are TRBV29-1 and TRBJ2-2; 9 nucleotides match TRBD2. CDR3 length: 13 amino acids. J gave up 8 bases and V 8 bases, and 9 bases lay outside the gene matches. Germline V CDR1 and CDR2: SQVTM, ANQGSEA. This chain's CDR3 is CSTISGSLGELFF. CDR3 coding DNA: TGCAGCACCATTAGCGGGAGCTTGGGGGAGCTGTTTTTT.

This chain uses TRBV9 with TRBJ2-1, with no clear D. The CDR3 runs 13 residues. CDR1 is SGDLS and CDR2 is YYNGEE in the germline V gene. Between the trimmed V and J ends, which lost 1 base and 5 bases, there was a span of 7 bases. In DNA form, the CDR3 reads TGTGCCAGCAGCGTATTAGTAGACAATGAGCAGTTCTTC. Its protein product is CASSVLVDNEQFF.

CDR3 protein: CAIRPRDRGPGNTIYF. CDR3 coding DNA: TGTGCCATCAGACCGAGGGACAGGGGGCCTGGAAACACCATATATTTT. The rearrangement joins TRBV10-3 to TRBJ1-3; 12 bases agree with TRBD1. CDR1 is ENHRY and CDR2 is SYGVKD in the germline V gene. The CDR3 has 16 residues. V dropped 6 bases and J dropped 2; count of bases not matched to a gene: 5.

The V and J genes are TRBV5-4 and TRBJ1-1; tentatively, D is TRBD1 (6 bases). Trimming took 0 bases from V and 2 from J, leaving 14 bases between them. The CDR3 consists of 16 residues. Germline V gene lookup returns CDR1 SGHNT and CDR2 YYREEE (reference sequence). The CDR3 nucleotides read TGTGCCAGCAGCTTGGCCCCCAGACAGGATAACACTGAAGCTTTCTTT. Translation gives CASSLAPRQDNTEAFF.

This chain uses TRBV27 with TRBJ1-6; D not resolved. The V gene lost 6 bases and the J gene lost 8 bases, with 14 bases spanning the gap. CDR1 and CDR2 (germline): MNHEY, SMNVEV (reference sequence). This CDR3 contains 14 residues. CDR3 bases: TGTGCCAGCAGCACAAGAACCAGTGATTCACCCCTCCACTTT. Translating gives CASSTRTSDSPLHF.

The chain combines TRBV6-5 with TRBJ1-5, with D unclear. The CDR3 length is 15 residues. V shed 7 bases and J shed 0 bases, with 13 bases lying between them. Germline CDR1 reads MNHEY; CDR2 reads SVGAGI. CDR3 amino acids: CASTPDWNSNQPQHF. The CDR3 DNA reads TGTGCCAGCACCCCGGACTGGAATAGCAATCAGCCCCAGCATTTT.

This sequence joins TRBV5-1 and TRBJ2-7, with TRBD2 matching 8 bases. CDR3 length: 14 amino acids. The V and J ends lost 2 bases and 6 bases, in that order; junction bases with no gene match: 7. The germline V gene encodes CDR1 SGHRS and CDR2 YFSETQ. The CDR3 DNA is TGCGCCAGCAGCTTAGGACTAGCACAATCCGAGCAGTACTTC. Protein: CASSLGLAQSEQYF.